This T cell receptor (beta chain) was obtained from a study of blood T cells in healthy people across ages. Regarding the study as a whole: Diversity was higher, and naive CD4+ cells more numerous, in long-lived donors than in aged donors.

The second PCR ran roughly 7 to 11 cycles with a sample-barcoded 5' primer and J-beta primers. Each of the cDNA molecules was tagged by a template-switch adaptor with 12 random nucleotides. TCRdb processed the 5' RACE reads anew with MiXCR; each CDR3 protein has one entry. Here the sample spans 650,000 to 700,000 distinct CDR3 sequences, roughly 30% being singletons. Samples each had at least 5 micrograms of total RNA extracted. This clonotype occurred many times. What it recognizes is unknown. Trimming removed 5 bases from V and 3 bases from J; junction bases left unmatched: 10. Germline CDR1 and CDR2: MGHDK and SYGVNS. This CDR3 spans 17 amino acids.

The sample comprised blood. This sequence originates from a woman older than 75 in good health. The J gene is TRBJ2-5, the V gene TRBV25-1; 12 bases line up with TRBD2. The CDR3 coding sequence is TGTGCCAGCAGTCCCCTGACTAGCGGGGGACATAAAGAGACCCAGTACTTC. This codes for CASSPLTSGGHKETQYF. Full variable domain (rest looked up from reference TRBV25-1 and TRBJ2-5): EADIYQTPRYLVIGTGKKITLECSQTMGHDKMYWYQQDPGMELHLIHYSYGVNSTEKGDLSSESTVSRIRTEHFPLTLESARPSHTSQYLCASSPLTSGGHKETQYFGPGTRLLVL.